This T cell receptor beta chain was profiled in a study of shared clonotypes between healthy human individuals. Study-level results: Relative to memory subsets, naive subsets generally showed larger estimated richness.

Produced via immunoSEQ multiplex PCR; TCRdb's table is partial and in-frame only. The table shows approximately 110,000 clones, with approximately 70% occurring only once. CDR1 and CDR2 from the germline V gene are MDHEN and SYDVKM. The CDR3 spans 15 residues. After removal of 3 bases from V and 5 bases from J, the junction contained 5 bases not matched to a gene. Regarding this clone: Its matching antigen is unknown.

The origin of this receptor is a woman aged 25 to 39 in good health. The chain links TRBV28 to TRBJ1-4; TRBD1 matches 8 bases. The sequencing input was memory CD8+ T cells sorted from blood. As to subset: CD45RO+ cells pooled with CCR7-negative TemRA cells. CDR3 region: CASSFGGQGNEKLFF. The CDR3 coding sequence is TGTGCCAGCAGTTTTGGTGGACAGGGCAATGAAAAACTGTTTTTT.